Each of the 32 T cell receptor beta chains below was sequenced from the same sample in a study of T cell changes during pregnancy in multiple sclerosis. Sequencing was performed with immunoSEQ multiplex PCR; in TCRdb, only in-frame clones are kept and a portion is missing. The profile shows about 42,000 clones, around 80% of them singletons. Here the sequenced sample was CD4+ T cells from peripheral blood mononuclear cells, taken before pregnancy. These receptors all stem from a female donor with multiple sclerosis, enrolled in a pregnancy study.

This chain joins TRBV19 and TRBJ2-1; 13 positions agree with TRBD2. The CDR3 has 16 residues. Per the germline V gene, CDR1 is LNHDA and CDR2 is SQIVND (reference sequence). The ends lost 4 bases at V and 8 bases at J; junction bases unmatched: 8. CDR3 region: CASSTGLAGRYDEQFF. The CDR3 DNA reads TGTGCCAGTAGTACGGGACTAGCGGGAAGGTACGATGAGCAGTTCTTC.

The rearrangement joins TRBV7-3 to TRBJ2-1; TRBD2 agrees at 9 bases. CDR3 length equals 16 residues. The V gene's germline CDR1 is SGHTA and CDR2 FQGTGA. With V trimmed by 1 base and J by 3 bases, 4 bases remained unmatched. CDR3 nucleotides: TGTGCCAGCAGCTTAAACCCAGCGGGGGGCTACAATGAGCAGTTCTTC. The encoded protein is CASSLNPAGGYNEQFF.

Only one count was recorded for this clone. This chain connects TRBV5-1 to TRBJ1-3; no definite D call. Trimming cost V 0 bases and J 0 bases, with 10 bases left between them. The length of the CDR3 is 16 residues. Germline V gives CDR1 SGHRS, CDR2 YFSETQ. CDR3 nucleotide sequence: TGCGCCAGCAGCTTGGGGTCCAGCGCCTCTGGAAACACCATATATTTT. It specifies CASSLGSSASGNTIYF.

The J gene is TRBJ2-5, the V gene TRBV7-9, with D tentatively TRBD2 (6 bases). Germline assignment: CDR1 SEHNR and CDR2 FQNEAQ (reference sequence). The CDR3 consists of 15 residues. Trimming took 6 bases from V and 9 from J, leaving 23 bases between them. CDR3 nucleotides: TGTGCCAGCAGACCAACTGTTGCGGGCTCGGGGGCCCAGTACTTC. This sequence encodes CASRPTVAGSGAQYF.

The chain is built from TRBV30 and TRBJ1-1, with TRBD1 as a possible D gene (6 bases). The CDR3 loop spans 18 amino acids. Trimming removed 5 bases from V and 1 base from J, with 26 bases in between. Germline-derived CDR1 and CDR2 are GTSNPN and SVGIG (reference sequence). CDR3 residues: CAWGGAGGFRGRNTEAFF. For the CDR3, the DNA is TGTGCCTGGGGGGGGGCGGGGGGATTTCGTGGGAGGAACACTGAAGCTTTCTTT.

The rearrangement links TRBV2 to TRBJ1-5; unclear D gene. The CDR3 is 14 amino acids. V lost 7 bases and J lost 1, with 11 bases in between. Germline lookup yields CDR1 SNHLY and CDR2 FYNNEI. The CDR3 sequence: CASNIMQSNQPQHF. The CDR3 DNA follows: TGTGCCAGCAACATTATGCAGAGCAATCAGCCCCAGCATTTT.

The chain recombines TRBV5-1 with TRBJ2-3; TRBD2 matches 10 bases. Per germline, CDR1 SGHRS and CDR2 YFSETQ. The CDR3 consists of 17 residues. Trimming removed 0 bases from V and 5 bases from J; junction bases left unmatched: 9. The DNA for the CDR3 is TGCGCCAGCAGCTTGGGAGGACTAGCGGTCAGACGAGATACGCAGTATTTT. As protein: CASSLGGLAVRRDTQYF.

The chain links TRBV5-1 to TRBJ1-2; 7 nucleotides agree with TRBD1. Germline trimming cut 0 bases from V and 4 bases from J; bases unmatched to any gene: 9. The CDR3 loop spans 16 amino acids. From germline, CDR1 is SGHRS and CDR2 YFSETQ. The CDR3 protein is CASSLGMDRRIYGYTF. DNA of the CDR3: TGCGCCAGCAGCTTGGGAATGGACAGGAGGATCTATGGCTACACCTTC.

This sequence joins TRBV10-1 and TRBJ2-1, with 7 bases matching TRBD2. Trimming took 5 bases from V and 3 from J; bases not matched to a gene: 10. Germline lookup yields CDR1 WNHNN and CDR2 SYGVQD (reference sequence). The CDR3 has 16 amino acids. The CDR3 protein is CASSRVLTSYYNEQFF. CDR3 sequence (DNA): TGCGCCAGCAGTAGGGTATTGACTAGCTACTACAATGAGCAGTTCTTC.

The rearrangement uses TRBV7-9 and TRBJ1-5; 7 bases line up with TRBD1. With V trimmed by 3 bases and J by 0 bases, 2 bases remained unmatched. This CDR3 comprises 15 residues. Germline CDR1 reads SEHNR; CDR2 reads FQNEAQ (reference sequence). CDR3 amino acids: CASSFTGVSNQPQHF. The CDR3 region has the DNA TGTGCCAGCAGCTTTACAGGGGTTAGCAATCAGCCCCAGCATTTT.

This clone occurred a few times. This chain's CDR3 is CASRQGLNQPQHF. The DNA for the CDR3 is TGTGCCAGTCGGCAGGGTCTCAATCAGCCCCAGCATTTT. V gene TRBV19 combines with J gene TRBJ1-5; tentatively, D is TRBD1 (5 bases). The germline V gene has CDR1 LNHDA and CDR2 SQIVND (reference sequence). V lost 8 bases, J lost 3 bases, and 11 bases lay in between. There are 13 residues in the CDR3. The whole variable domain, filled in from reference TRBV19 and TRBJ1-5, reads DGGITQSPKYLFRKEGQNVTLSCEQNLNHDAMYWYRQDPGQGLRLIYYSQIVNDFQKGDIAEGYSVSREKKESFPLTVTSAQKNPTAFYLCASRQGLNQPQHFGDGTRLSIL.

The chain is built from TRBV2 and TRBJ1-1, with 11 bases lining up with TRBD1. This CDR3 has 16 amino acids. Unmatched junction bases numbered 5, after V lost 4 bases and J lost 1 base. The germline V gene encodes CDR1 SNHLY and CDR2 FYNNEI. CDR3 amino acids: CASSAGTGGENTEAFF. The CDR3 DNA reads as TGTGCCAGCAGTGCCGGGACAGGGGGGGAGAACACTGAAGCTTTCTTT.

V is TRBV12-5 and J is TRBJ1-3; 9 positions match TRBD1. Unmatched junction bases numbered 3, after V lost 3 bases and J lost 6 bases. The CDR3 sequence is 14 residues long. CDR1 is LGHNT and CDR2 is FRNRAP in the germline V gene. The CDR3 protein is CASGLGQGTNTIYF. DNA of the CDR3: TGTGCTAGTGGTTTAGGACAGGGGACAAACACCATATATTTT.

A single count supports this clone. The rearrangement uses TRBV25-1 and TRBJ2-5; no definite D call. Germline-derived CDR1 and CDR2 are MGHDK and SYGVNS. This CDR3 contains 15 residues. Trimming pared 1 base from V and 3 bases from J, leaving 12 bases between. CDR3 DNA sequence: TGTGCCAGCAGTGAATTAAACCAGGAAGAAGAGACCCAGTACTTC. The encoded protein is CASSELNQEEETQYF.

J is TRBJ1-2 and V is TRBV30, with unresolved D. The CDR3 consists of 13 residues. V lost 2 bases, J lost 3 bases, and 10 bases lay in between. Germline lookup yields CDR1 GTSNPN and CDR2 SVGIG (reference sequence). The CDR3 sequence: CAWSPGSDYGYTF. CDR3 in DNA: TGTGCCTGGAGTCCGGGGAGTGACTATGGCTACACCTTC.

The genes are TRBV9 and TRBJ2-5, with D maybe TRBD2 (5 bases). Deletions cut 0 bases from V and 4 bases from J, with 16 bases between. Per germline, CDR1 SGDLS and CDR2 YYNGEE. There are 16 residues in the CDR3. CDR3 nucleotides: TGTGCCAGCAGCGTAGGAGATCGGGATCACGGAGAGACCCAGTACTTC. It encodes CASSVGDRDHGETQYF.

This rearrangement joins TRBV29-1 to TRBJ1-5, with D tentatively TRBD1 (6 bases). The CDR3 has 15 amino acids. Between the trimmed V and J ends, which lost 6 bases and 4 bases, there was a span of 19 bases. Looked up from germline, CDR1 is SQVTM and CDR2 is ANQGSEA. The CDR3 spells CSVNGDRDKNQPQHF. CDR3 sequence (DNA): TGCAGCGTAAACGGGGACCGGGACAAAAATCAGCCCCAGCATTTT. Filled out from reference TRBV29-1 and TRBJ1-5, the complete variable domain reads SAVISQKPSRDICQRGTSLTIQCQVDSQVTMMFWYRQQPGQSLTLIATANQGSEATYESGFVIDKFPISRPNLTFSTLTVSNMSPEDSSIYLCSVNGDRDKNQPQHFGDGTRLSIL.

The genes are TRBV30 and TRBJ1-2; maybe TRBD1 (6 bases). V was cut by 2 bases and J by 0 bases, with 10 bases left in between. Germline values: CDR1 GTSNPN, CDR2 SVGIG (reference sequence). CDR3 length: 14 residues. CDR3 DNA: TGTGCCTGGAGTTACAGGGTGCCTAACTATGGCTACACCTTC. Protein: CAWSYRVPNYGYTF.

This clone occurred a few times. The rearrangement uses TRBV9 and TRBJ1-1, with a possible D match to TRBD1 (5 bases). V was trimmed by 2 bases and J by 5 bases, leaving 10 bases between them. Germline V gene data show CDR1 as SGDLS and CDR2 as YYNGEE. The CDR3 totals 13 residues. Written as DNA, the CDR3 is TGTGCCAGCAGCGTCTCAGGGTCGACTGAAGCTTTCTTT. It translates to CASSVSGSTEAFF.

The chain is built from TRBV11-2 and TRBJ2-3; D is undetermined. CDR3 size: 18 residues. Germline CDR1 SGHAT, CDR2 FQNNGV. V was pared by 0 bases and J by 0 bases, with 16 bases between. CDR3: CASSLDLGYELSTDTQYF. The CDR3 nucleotides are TGTGCCAGCAGCTTAGATCTGGGCTACGAGTTAAGCACAGATACGCAGTATTTT.

The chain has TRBV30 and TRBJ2-7; 10 bases agree with TRBD2. V lost 3 bases, J lost 6 bases, and 8 bases stayed unmatched. Germline V lookup: CDR1 GTSNPN, CDR2 SVGIG (reference sequence). The CDR3 length is 14 residues. CDR3 residues: CAWRASGSVSEQYF. CDR3 nucleotides: TGTGCCTGGAGGGCTAGCGGGAGTGTCTCCGAGCAGTACTTC.

The chain couples TRBV7-9 to TRBJ2-2, with 7 bases that match TRBD1. Trimming at V came to 2 bases and at J to 8 bases, leaving 5 bases not matched to a gene. The CDR3 spans 14 residues. Germline V lookup: CDR1 SEHNR, CDR2 FQNEAQ (reference sequence). The CDR3 DNA sequence: TGTGCCAGCAGCTTAACAGGGGCAGAGGGGGAGCTGTTTTTT. This translates into CASSLTGAEGELFF. The complete variable domain, with remaining parts taken from reference TRBV7-9 and TRBJ2-2, reads DTGVSQNPRHKITKRGQNVTFRCDPISEHNRLYWYRQTLGQGPEFLTYFQNEAQLEKSRLLSDRFSAERPKGSFSTLEIQRTEQGDSAMYLCASSLTGAEGELFFGEGSRLTVL.

The CDR3 region is CASSQERRSSGNTIYF. Written as DNA, the CDR3 is TGCGCCAGCAGCCAAGAGCGACGGAGCTCTGGAAACACCATATATTTT. This chain connects TRBV4-1 to TRBJ1-3, with no clear D. Trimming took off 0 bases at V and 0 bases at J, with 9 bases between the two ends. Per germline, CDR1 MGHRA and CDR2 YSYEKL. This CDR3 spans 16 amino acids.

The chain recombines TRBV5-1 with TRBJ2-7; 7 nucleotides line up with TRBD2. CDR1 and CDR2 (germline): SGHRS, YFSETQ. J was trimmed by 3 bases and V by 4 bases; bases with no gene match: 4. This CDR3 has 13 amino acids. In nucleotides, the CDR3 is TGCGCCAGCAGCATCGGGACTAACTACGAGCAGTACTTC. Its translation: CASSIGTNYEQYF.

The V and J genes are TRBV9 and TRBJ1-3; 7 positions match TRBD1. CDR3 length: 14 amino acids. Germline values: CDR1 SGDLS, CDR2 YYNGEE. V lost 4 bases to trimming and J lost 4 bases; unmatched junction nucleotides: 5. This CDR3 is CASSITGDGNTIYF. CDR3 nucleotide sequence: TGTGCCAGCAGCATTACAGGGGACGGAAACACCATATATTTT.

This clone came up a few times. The chain joins TRBV2 to TRBJ2-5, with unresolved D. There are 12 residues in the CDR3. V lost 3 bases, J lost 7 bases, and 9 bases lay in between. Germline V gives CDR1 SNHLY, CDR2 FYNNEI. The CDR3 sequence: CASSDGSGTQYF. CDR3 sequence (DNA): TGTGCCAGCAGTGACGGATCGGGGACCCAGTACTTC.

This rearrangement joins TRBV30 to TRBJ2-3, with 7 positions matching TRBD2. The CDR3 consists of 14 residues. Looked up from germline, CDR1 is GTSNPN and CDR2 is SVGIG (reference sequence). V lost 3 bases, J lost 0 bases, and 3 bases stayed unmatched. CDR3 sequence: CAWSPSGSTDTQYF. The CDR3 DNA follows: TGTGCCTGGAGCCCTAGCGGTAGCACAGATACGCAGTATTTT.

This rearrangement joins TRBV14 to TRBJ2-3, with 12 nucleotides matching TRBD2. Germline-derived CDR1 and CDR2 are SGHDN and FVKESK. CDR3 length equals 18 residues. V trimming: 1 base; J trimming: 2 bases; junction bases outside the gene matches: 7. CDR3 nucleotides: TGTGCCAGCAGCCAAGGTCGGCTAGCGGGAGGGCACACAGATACGCAGTATTTT. Translated, it gives CASSQGRLAGGHTDTQYF.

The V and J genes are TRBV5-5 and TRBJ2-1; D is perhaps TRBD2 (6 bases). CDR1 and CDR2 from the germline V gene are SGHKS and YYEKEE (reference sequence). The V and J ends lost 0 bases and 2 bases respectively, with 9 bases between them. The CDR3 sequence is 15 residues long. CDR3 protein: CASSLAGDPYNEQFF. Written as DNA, the CDR3 is TGTGCCAGCAGCTTGGCGGGGGACCCCTACAATGAGCAGTTCTTC.

The chain carries TRBV5-1 and TRBJ1-1, with D possibly TRBD1 on 6 matching bases. V was cut by 1 base and J by 5 bases, with 12 bases left in between. This CDR3 contains 14 residues. Germline V gives CDR1 SGHRS, CDR2 YFSETQ. CDR3 nucleotides: TGCGCCAGCAGCTTGTCTACAGGGAGTACTGAAGCTTTCTTT. Protein: CASSLSTGSTEAFF.

The rearrangement joins TRBV30 to TRBJ1-1; the match to TRBD1 covers 9 bases. The CDR3 length is 14 residues. V was pared by 5 bases and J by 0 bases, with 4 bases of the junction left unmatched. Germline values: CDR1 GTSNPN, CDR2 SVGIG (reference sequence). CDR3 bases: TGTGCCTGGGGGACAGGGATTATGAACACTGAAGCTTTCTTT. Amino acids: CAWGTGIMNTEAFF.

V usage is TRBV7-9 and J usage is TRBJ2-1; possibly TRBD2 for D (6 bases). Germline V gives CDR1 SEHNR, CDR2 FQNEAQ (reference sequence). This CDR3 has 13 amino acids. V was pared by 9 bases and J by 6 bases, with 15 bases between. The CDR3 spells CASGGGRGNEQFF. CDR3 in DNA: TGTGCCAGTGGTGGAGGGAGAGGCAATGAGCAGTTCTTC.